These T cell receptor beta chains were read from a single sample in a study of human T cells and chemical hapten exposure. In TCRdb, the 5' RACE reads were re-called with MiXCR into one record per CDR3 protein. The sample yields 110,000 to 150,000 distinct CDR3 sequences, over 3.5% seen once. Receptors were obtained from a female donor in good health. CDR3s leave out the opening cysteine and the closing phenylalanine or tryptophan. The D gene is left open where the match is weak.

CDR3 length: 11; D gene: NA; V gene: TRBV19; J gene: TRBJ1-5; CDR3 protein: ASNRQRDQPQH
CDR3 length: 13; D gene: NA; V gene: TRBV4-2; J gene: TRBJ1-4; CDR3 protein: ASSQDTAANEKLF
CDR3 length: 14; D gene: TRBD2; V gene: TRBV11-2; J gene: TRBJ2-3; CDR3 protein: ASSLDSGGATDTQY
CDR3 length: 12; D gene: NA; V gene: TRBV6-2/TRBV6-3; J gene: TRBJ2-3; CDR3 protein: ASSPGPRRDTQY
CDR3 length: 17; D gene: TRBD2; V gene: TRBV7-9; J gene: TRBJ2-3; CDR3 protein: ASSLAPSGGLKCTDTQY
CDR3 length: 13; D gene: NA; V gene: TRBV6-2/TRBV6-3; J gene: TRBJ1-2; CDR3 protein: ASSNSPGRTYGYT
CDR3 length: 16; D gene: NA; V gene: TRBV7-9; J gene: TRBJ1-2; CDR3 protein: ASSLALTASKANYGYT
CDR3 length: 10; D gene: NA; V gene: TRBV7-8; J gene: TRBJ1-6; CDR3 protein: ASSLRISPLH
CDR3 length: 13; D gene: TRBD1; V gene: TRBV6-2/TRBV6-3; J gene: TRBJ2-3; CDR3 protein: ASSQTGGLTDTQY
CDR3 length: 10; D gene: NA; V gene: TRBV19; J gene: TRBJ1-2; CDR3 protein: ASSISRLGYT
CDR3 length: 14; D gene: TRBD2; V gene: TRBV20-1; J gene: TRBJ2-7; CDR3 protein: SAPNPTSGGRGEQY
CDR3 length: 13; D gene: NA; V gene: TRBV20-1; J gene: TRBJ2-3; CDR3 protein: SARVRTGATDTQY
CDR3 length: 13; D gene: TRBD2; V gene: TRBV28; J gene: TRBJ2-1; CDR3 protein: ASLASGGRADEQF
CDR3 length: 14; D gene: NA; V gene: TRBV12-3/TRBV12-4; J gene: TRBJ2-1; CDR3 protein: ASSSLGDLWYDEQF
CDR3 length: 10; D gene: NA; V gene: TRBV6-5; J gene: TRBJ1-6; CDR3 protein: ASTSRGSPLH
CDR3 length: 15; D gene: TRBD2; V gene: TRBV19; J gene: TRBJ2-2; CDR3 protein: ASTIKILAGSPGELF
CDR3 length: 13; D gene: TRBD1; V gene: TRBV2; J gene: TRBJ2-5; CDR3 protein: ASRGDRAYQETQY
CDR3 length: 11; D gene: NA; V gene: TRBV29-1; J gene: TRBJ1-1; CDR3 protein: SVGGWGNTEAF
CDR3 length: 12; D gene: TRBD1; V gene: TRBV12-3/TRBV12-4; J gene: TRBJ1-2; CDR3 protein: ASSRQGARYGYT
CDR3 length: 12; D gene: NA; V gene: TRBV25-1; J gene: TRBJ1-4; CDR3 protein: ASTDPYGNEKLF
CDR3 length: 15; D gene: NA; V gene: TRBV24-1; J gene: TRBJ2-3; CDR3 protein: ATSDFPPRGSTDTQY
CDR3 length: 13; D gene: NA; V gene: TRBV29-1; J gene: TRBJ2-3; CDR3 protein: SVVLVGGGPDTQY
CDR3 length: 16; D gene: NA; V gene: TRBV28; J gene: TRBJ2-5; CDR3 protein: ASSPTRDLRHTQETQY
CDR3 length: 12; D gene: NA; V gene: TRBV6-5; J gene: TRBJ2-7; CDR3 protein: ASSYNRIPGEQY
CDR3 length: 11; D gene: TRBD1; V gene: TRBV6-5; J gene: TRBJ1-1; CDR3 protein: ASRRTGGTEAF
CDR3 length: 13; D gene: NA; V gene: TRBV6-1; J gene: TRBJ1-2; CDR3 protein: ASSEGAGYPYGYT